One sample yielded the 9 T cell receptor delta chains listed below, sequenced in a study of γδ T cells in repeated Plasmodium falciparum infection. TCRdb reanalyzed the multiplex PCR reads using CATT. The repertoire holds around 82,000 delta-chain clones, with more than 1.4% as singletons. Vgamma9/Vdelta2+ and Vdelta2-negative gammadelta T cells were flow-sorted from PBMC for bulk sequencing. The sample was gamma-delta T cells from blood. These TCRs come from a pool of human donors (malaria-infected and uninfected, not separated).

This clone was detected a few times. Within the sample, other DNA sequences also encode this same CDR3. The DNA of the CDR3 is TGTGCTCTTGGGGAACTTGGCCCCCTCAAGGTACTGGGGGATCCGAACACCGATAAACTCATCTTT. This codes for CALGELGPLKVLGDPNTDKLIF. This chain uses TRDV1 with TRDJ1; 10 bases match TRDD3. V shed 0 bases, J shed 0 bases, and the junction held 19 bases outside the gene matches. This CDR3 region has 22 residues. CDR1 is TSWWSYY and CDR2 is QGS in the germline V gene.

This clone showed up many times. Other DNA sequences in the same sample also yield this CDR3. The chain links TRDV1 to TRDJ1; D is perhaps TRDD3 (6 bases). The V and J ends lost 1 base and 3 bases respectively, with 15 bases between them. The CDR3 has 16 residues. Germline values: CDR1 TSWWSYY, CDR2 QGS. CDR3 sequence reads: CALGERRWGPSDKLIF. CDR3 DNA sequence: TGTGCTCTTGGGGAACGGAGGTGGGGGCCCTCCGATAAACTCATCTTT.

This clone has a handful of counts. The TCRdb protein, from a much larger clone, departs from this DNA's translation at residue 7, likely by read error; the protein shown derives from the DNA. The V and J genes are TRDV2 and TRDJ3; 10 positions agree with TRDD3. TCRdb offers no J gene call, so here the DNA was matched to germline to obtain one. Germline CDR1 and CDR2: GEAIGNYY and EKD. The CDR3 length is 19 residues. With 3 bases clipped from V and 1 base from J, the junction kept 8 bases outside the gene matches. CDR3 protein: CACDPRAGGYSWDTRQMFF. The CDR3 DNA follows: TGTGCCTGTGACCCACGTGCTGGGGGATATTCCTGGGACACCCGACAGATGTTTTTC.

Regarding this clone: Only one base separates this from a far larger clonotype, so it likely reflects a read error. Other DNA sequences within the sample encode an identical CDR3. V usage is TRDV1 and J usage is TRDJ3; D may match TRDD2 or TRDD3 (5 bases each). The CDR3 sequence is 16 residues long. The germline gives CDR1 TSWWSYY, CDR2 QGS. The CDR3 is CALNLRHTWDTRQMFF. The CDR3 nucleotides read TGTGCTCTAAACCTACGGCACACCTGGGACACCCGACAGATGTTTTTT.

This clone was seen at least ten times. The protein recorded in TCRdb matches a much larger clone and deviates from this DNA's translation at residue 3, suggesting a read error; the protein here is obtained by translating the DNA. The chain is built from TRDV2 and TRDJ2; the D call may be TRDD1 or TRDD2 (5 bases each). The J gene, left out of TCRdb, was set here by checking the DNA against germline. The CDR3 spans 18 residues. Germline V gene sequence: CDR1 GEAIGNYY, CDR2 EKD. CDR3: CARDTVGNPSALTAQLFF. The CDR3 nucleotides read TGTGCCCGTGACACCGTGGGAAATCCTTCTGCTTTGACAGCACAACTCTTCTTT.

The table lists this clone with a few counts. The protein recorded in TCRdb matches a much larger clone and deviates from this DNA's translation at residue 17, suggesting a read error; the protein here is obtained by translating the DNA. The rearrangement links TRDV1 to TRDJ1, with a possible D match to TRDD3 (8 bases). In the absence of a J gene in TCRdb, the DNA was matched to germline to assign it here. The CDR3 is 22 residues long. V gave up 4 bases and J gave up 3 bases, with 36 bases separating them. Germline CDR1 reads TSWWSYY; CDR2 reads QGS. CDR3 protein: CALGALVLPPLLGAPYADKLIF. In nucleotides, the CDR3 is TGTGCTCTTGGGGCCCTCGTCCTTCCTCCTTTACTGGGGGCCCCGTACGCCGATAAACTCATCTTT.

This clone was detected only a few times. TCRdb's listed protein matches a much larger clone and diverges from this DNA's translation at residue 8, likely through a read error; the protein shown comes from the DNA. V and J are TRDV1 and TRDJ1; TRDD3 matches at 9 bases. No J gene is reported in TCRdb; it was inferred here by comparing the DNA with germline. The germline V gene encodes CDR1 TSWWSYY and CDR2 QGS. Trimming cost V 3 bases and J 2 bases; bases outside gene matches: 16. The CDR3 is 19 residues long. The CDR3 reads CALGESLLLWGIETDKLIF. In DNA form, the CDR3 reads TGTGCTCTTGGGGAGTCCCTACTCCTCTGGGGGATTGAGACCGATAAACTCATCTTT.

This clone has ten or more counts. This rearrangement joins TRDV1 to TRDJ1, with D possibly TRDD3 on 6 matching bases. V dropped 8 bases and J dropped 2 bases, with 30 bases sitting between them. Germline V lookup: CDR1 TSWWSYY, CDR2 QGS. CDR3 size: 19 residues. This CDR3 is CALQLGWGQLTGGTDKLIF. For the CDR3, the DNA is TGTGCTCTTCAACTCGGCTGGGGACAACTTACAGGGGGTACCGATAAACTCATCTTT.

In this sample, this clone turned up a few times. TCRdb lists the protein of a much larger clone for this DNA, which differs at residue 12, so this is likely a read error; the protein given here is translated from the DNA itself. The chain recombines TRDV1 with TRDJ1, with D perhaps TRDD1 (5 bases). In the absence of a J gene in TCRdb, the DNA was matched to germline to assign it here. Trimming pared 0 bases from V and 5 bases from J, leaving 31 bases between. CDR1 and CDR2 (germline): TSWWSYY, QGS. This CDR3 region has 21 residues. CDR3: CALGELAIVGARGPQVDKLIF. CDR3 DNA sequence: TGTGCTCTTGGGGAACTAGCTATAGTGGGCGCCAGGGGTCCCCAAGTGGATAAACTCATCTTT.